The present T cell receptor beta chain was sequenced within a study of blood T cell repertoires in COVID-19. Study details: Samples representing acute and convalescent COVID-19 were sourced from the United States, Italy and Spain. T cells, B-cell-depleted T cells, or PBMCs supplied cDNA or gDNA.

The V and J ends lost 2 bases and 1 base respectively, with 15 bases between them. Germline V gives CDR1 MNHNY, CDR2 SVGAGI (reference sequence). The CDR3 has 16 residues. Measured with immunoSEQ multiplex PCR; TCRdb has only the in-frame clones, and not every one. The profile shows tens of thousands of clones, just under 85% of them singletons. The rearrangement links TRBV6-6 to TRBJ2-7; maybe TRBD1 (6 bases). The receptor comes from a man in his 70s with acute or convalescent COVID-19. Sequenced: peripheral blood. In DNA form, the CDR3 reads TGTGCCAGCAGTTACGGGAATCCTCAGGGGTCCTACGAGCAGTACTTC. Its translation: CASSYGNPQGSYEQYF.